A single sample is the source of the 13 T cell receptor beta chains below, sequenced in a study of blood T cell repertoires in COVID-19. Libraries were prepared by immunoSEQ multiplex PCR; TCRdb keeps only in-frame clonotypes and omits some of them. This table has 150,000 to 200,000 clones, 75% to 90% appearing once. The sequencing sample was made of peripheral blood. The receptors come from a human donor in a cohort sampled during active COVID-19.

V and J are TRBV2 and TRBJ1-1; D is uncertain. V lost 8 bases, J lost 1 base, and 14 bases lay in between. The CDR3 loop spans 14 amino acids. Germline CDR1 is SNHLY and CDR2 is FYNNEI. The CDR3: CASFMGPSNTEAFF. CDR3 nucleotide sequence: TGTGCCAGCTTTATGGGCCCGTCGAACACTGAAGCTTTCTTT. Supplemented by reference TRBV2 and TRBJ1-1, the full variable domain reads EPEVTQTPSHQVTQMGQEVILRCVPISNHLYFYWYRQILGQKVEFLVSFYNNEISEKSEIFDDQFSVERPDGSNFTLKIRSTKLEDSAMYFCASFMGPSNTEAFFGQGTRLTVV.

The chain couples TRBV11-2 to TRBJ1-2; D unresolved. Trimming left V 5 bases short and J 2 bases short, with 6 bases between. The length of the CDR3 is 12 residues. Per germline, CDR1 SGHAT and CDR2 FQNNGV. The DNA of the CDR3 is TGTGCCAGCAGCCAGAGGAACTATGGCTACACCTTC. Residues: CASSQRNYGYTF.

This clone was counted once. The chain recombines TRBV5-1 with TRBJ1-1, with TRBD1 as a possible D gene (6 bases). CDR3 length: 16 amino acids. Per the germline V gene, CDR1 is SGHRS and CDR2 is YFSETQ. Trimming removed 1 base from V and 2 bases from J, with 15 bases in between. CDR3 nucleotides: TGCGCCAGCAGCTTGACTTCAGGGGAACACAACACTGAAGCTTTCTTT. It encodes CASSLTSGEHNTEAFF.

V and J are TRBV4-1 and TRBJ1-5; D remains unclear. This CDR3 is built from 15 residues. Trimming took 1 base from V and 2 from J, leaving 9 bases between them. Germline-derived CDR1 and CDR2 are MGHRA and YSYEKL. CDR3 nucleotide sequence: TGCGCCAGCAGCCAAGCTTCCGGGGGCAATCAGCCCCAGCATTTT. Its translation is CASSQASGGNQPQHF.

The chain couples TRBV23-1 to TRBJ1-6; possibly TRBD1 for D (6 bases). TRBV23-1 is filed as an ORF, its function uncertain. The CDR3 runs 14 residues. Trimming removed 8 bases at V and 7 bases at J, with 15 bases between. CDR3 DNA: TGCGCCAGCCCGACAGGTGCTGGAAATTCACCCCTCCACTTT. Translating it yields CASPTGAGNSPLHF.

The chain links TRBV7-2 to TRBJ1-5; 7 bases agree with TRBD1. In germline, CDR1 is SGHTA, CDR2 FQGNSA. J lost 1 base, V lost 5 bases, and 2 bases had no gene match. CDR3 length equals 14 residues. CDR3 region: CASSVQGSNQPQHF. The CDR3 coding sequence is TGTGCCAGCAGCGTACAGGGGAGCAATCAGCCCCAGCATTTT.

The rearrangement uses TRBV12-3 or TRBV12-4 and TRBJ1-5; D call uncertain. The CDR3 has 13 amino acids. Between the trimmed V and J ends, which lost 8 bases and 2 bases, there was a span of 10 bases. The CDR3 DNA sequence: TGTGCCAGCGTGGGAGCGGGCAATCAGCCCCAGCATTTT. It is translated as CASVGAGNQPQHF.

This chain uses TRBV27 with TRBJ1-5, with D maybe TRBD1 (6 bases). With 0 bases removed from V and 4 bases from J, the gap between germline ends came to 10 bases. Germline values: CDR1 MNHEY, CDR2 SMNVEV (reference sequence). The CDR3 is made up of 15 amino acids. CDR3 nucleotide sequence: TGTGCCAGCAGTTTATCGTGGCAGGGGAATCAGCCCCAGCATTTT. Protein: CASSLSWQGNQPQHF.

This clone has a single count. This chain connects TRBV7-2 to TRBJ2-7; 9 positions agree with TRBD1. CDR3 length equals 14 residues. Trimming at V came to 4 bases and at J to 1 base, leaving 2 bases not matched to a gene. CDR1 SGHTA and CDR2 FQGNSA come from the germline V gene. The CDR3 loop is CASSSDRGSYEQYF. CDR3 DNA sequence: TGTGCCAGCAGCTCCGACAGGGGGTCCTACGAGCAGTACTTC.

The chain employs TRBV6-2 or TRBV6-3 and TRBJ1-5, with 10 bases lining up with TRBD1. CDR3 length: 16 amino acids. CDR1 and CDR2 (germline): MNHEY, SVGEGT. V dropped 2 bases and J dropped 3; count of bases not matched to a gene: 4. CDR3 residues: CASSYRGQGYNQPQHF. The CDR3 DNA reads TGTGCCAGCAGTTACCGGGGACAGGGGTACAATCAGCCCCAGCATTTT.

The rearrangement joins TRBV10-2 to TRBJ2-1, with a weak D call TRBD2 (6 bases). The V end lost 6 bases, the J end lost 7 bases, and 19 bases lay between the germline ends. This CDR3 has 15 residues. Per the germline V gene, CDR1 is WSHSY and CDR2 is SAAADI. This CDR3 reads CASSGGFGNTNEQFF. CDR3 bases: TGCGCCAGCAGCGGGGGTTTCGGGAACACGAATGAGCAGTTCTTC.

The chain couples TRBV19 to TRBJ2-2; 14 bases align to TRBD2. The CDR3 covers 14 residues. Germline CDR1 and CDR2: LNHDA and SQIVND (reference sequence). V shed 8 bases, J shed 4 bases, and the junction held 0 bases outside the gene matches. The CDR3 coding sequence is TGTGCCAGTGGGACTAGCGGGGGCACCGGGGAGCTGTTTTTT. Protein sequence: CASGTSGGTGELFF.

The count of this clone is one. One end of the junction does not line up with germline, which may come from a read error. J is TRBJ1-5 and V is TRBV7-7; D gene ambiguous. Germline values: CDR1 SSHAT, CDR2 FNYEAQ (reference sequence). The CDR3 runs 16 residues. CDR3 in amino acids: CASSLASFRVGQPQHF. The CDR3 DNA follows: TGTGCTAGCAGCTTAGCTAGTTTCCGGGTGGGTCAGCCCCAGCATTTT.